What follows describes a single TCR beta chain. This entry belongs to a study of blood T cell repertoires in COVID-19. Those enrolled, adults aged roughly 18 to 95 years, came from roughly 22 US areas. The CDR3 extends over 14 amino acids. Germline V gene data show CDR1 as SGHTA and CDR2 as FQGNSA. Trimming stripped 2 bases from V and 3 bases from J, with 8 bases between. The protocol was immunoSEQ multiplex PCR, while the TCRdb copy is restricted to in-frame clones and leaves out a portion. The repertoire holds 110,000 to 150,000 clones, with roughly 88% as singletons. The clonotype comes from a man in his fifties or sixties who had recovered from COVID-19. The V gene is TRBV7-2, the J gene TRBJ2-1; no clear D. Sequenced input: PBMCs or T cells enriched from blood (not recorded which). In DNA form, the CDR3 reads TGTGCCAGCAGCTTACTGCCGGGCTACAATGAGCAGTTCTTC. Protein product: CASSLLPGYNEQFF.